The source of this TCR beta chain is a study of Ad26.COV2.S vaccination and SARS-CoV-2 variants. Across the whole study: Intramuscular Ad26.COV2.S doses were given once or twice, 56 days apart. Whole-study results and caveats: The TCR-based breadth and depth measures might underestimate overall T cell responses.

This clone was counted a single time. Its target is not known. An end of the junction does not agree with germline; a read error may underlie this. The treatment is: around 19 received Ad26.COV2.S at low or high dose, single or two shots; roughly five received placebo; per-sample allocation not given. At day 63 after the first vaccine or placebo injection, samples were drawn. Donation came from an adult in Boston who was aged 18-55 years. An Ad26 vector expressing Wuhan-strain SARS-CoV-2 spike served as the vaccine. Clones were sequenced by immunoSEQ multiplex PCR, and TCRdb holds only the in-frame ones, with some missing. The table shows roughly 380,000 clones, with 85% occurring only once. The germline CDR1 and CDR2 sequences are SGHRS and YFSETQ. CDR3 length: 13 residues.

This clonotype was obtained from a person between 18 and 59 years old who received the Ad26.COV2.S COVID-19 vaccine or a placebo. This chain connects TRBV5-1 to TRBJ1-2; maybe TRBD1 (5 bases). The sequencing used peripheral blood, collected in a trial of Ad26.COV2.S vaccine versus placebo. The DNA of the CDR3 is TGCGCCAGCAGATTGGGCGGAGGGGATGGCTACACCTTC. Encoded protein: CASRLGGGDGYTF.